The next 7 T cell receptor beta chains were all read from a single sample in a study of T cell changes during pregnancy in multiple sclerosis (dated by TCRdb to between 2018 and 2021). Preparation of the library involved the immunoSEQ multiplex PCR assay. Entries here come from immuneACCESS through TCRdb and include only in-frame sequences with V and J called. Some clones fail to appear in such tables; in the studies checked, an unresolved V gene covers under half of the shortfall, and the cause of the remainder is unknown. The sample yields almost 50,000 clones; 80% to 95% were counted once. The leading ten clones occupy about 0.99% of the sample. The sample in question was peripheral blood, obtained after pregnancy. The receptors shown here come from a female donor with multiple sclerosis, enrolled in a pregnancy study.

The rearrangement joins TRBV7-9 to TRBJ1-2; tentative D call: TRBD1 (5 bases). The V and J ends lost 4 bases and 4 bases respectively, with 22 bases between them. In germline, CDR1 is SEHNR, CDR2 FQNEAQ (reference sequence). The CDR3 covers 17 residues. CDR3 in DNA: TGTGCCAGCAGCTCGTACAAGGGGCCCGGAGTAATCTATGGCTACACCTTC. This encodes CASSSYKGPGVIYGYTF.

The rearrangement joins TRBV2 to TRBJ2-6, with 9 bases matching TRBD1. Germline-derived CDR1 and CDR2 are SNHLY and FYNNEI. The ends lost 5 bases at V and 0 bases at J; junction bases unmatched: 5. The CDR3 totals 17 residues. The CDR3 DNA sequence: TGTGCCAGCAGTCCCGAGGGACAGGGCTCTGGGGCCAACGTCCTGACTTTC. Its protein is CASSPEGQGSGANVLTF.

The chain has TRBV6-6 and TRBJ2-1, with 8 bases aligning to TRBD2. There are 12 residues in the CDR3. V trimming: 4 bases; J trimming: 9 bases; junction bases outside the gene matches: 2. CDR1 and CDR2 (germline): MNHNY, SVGAGI (reference sequence). CDR3 protein: CASSFSGAEQFF. In nucleotides, the CDR3 is TGTGCCAGCAGTTTTAGCGGGGCTGAGCAGTTCTTC.

The chain joins TRBV7-6 to TRBJ1-3; 7 bases fit TRBD1. The CDR3 is made up of 15 amino acids. V trimming: 1 base; J trimming: 4 bases; junction bases outside the gene matches: 4. Germline V gene data show CDR1 as SGHVS and CDR2 as FNYEAQ. The CDR3 reads CASSLVAGGGNTIYF. The CDR3 nucleotides are TGTGCCAGCAGCTTAGTGGCAGGGGGAGGAAACACCATATATTTT.

The rearrangement uses TRBV4-1 and TRBJ1-3; 7 bases fit TRBD1. This CDR3 spans 16 amino acids. Germline values: CDR1 MGHRA, CDR2 YSYEKL. V was clipped by 4 bases and J by 0 bases; unmatched bases: 6. For the CDR3, the DNA is TGCGCCAGCAGCCTGCGACAGGGAAGCTCTGGAAACACCATATATTTT. The encoded protein is CASSLRQGSSGNTIYF.

The rearrangement joins TRBV19 to TRBJ2-3, with D perhaps matching TRBD2 (6 bases). Germline CDR1 reads LNHDA; CDR2 reads SQIVND (reference sequence). This CDR3 region has 13 residues. V was trimmed by 7 bases and J by 1 base, leaving 9 bases between them. The CDR3 reads CASMGGGTDTQYF. Here the CDR3 DNA reads TGTGCCAGTATGGGAGGAGGCACAGATACGCAGTATTTT.

The rearrangement uses TRBV21-1 and TRBJ2-7; whether TRBD2, the table's D call, matches the DNA was not checked. TRBV21-1 is labeled a pseudogene. The CDR3 totals 13 residues. The CDR3: CASSRENGYEQYF. The CDR3 bases are TGTGCCAGCAGCCGGGAGAACGGGTACGAGCAGTACTTC.